This T cell receptor (beta chain) derives from a study of blood T cell repertoires in COVID-19. Study information: Italy, Spain and the United States were the sources of the convalescent and acute COVID-19 samples. T cells, B-cell-depleted T cells, or PBMCs supplied cDNA or gDNA.

CDR1 and CDR2 (germline): SGHVS, FNYEAQ. There are 14 residues in the CDR3. The J segment lost 3 bases and the V segment lost 8 bases, leaving 6 bases of the junction unmatched. In the authors' methods: Scientists estimated how many nucleated cells there were by amplifying reference gene primers. The data were produced by immunoSEQ multiplex PCR, yet TCRdb's version contains in-frame clones alone and is incomplete. D and trimming were read from the DNA, whereas the V and J calls and clone size are those reported in that table. The table includes 150,000 to 200,000 clones, 65% to 85% detected once. The chain joins TRBV7-6 to TRBJ1-4, with 7 bases that match TRBD1. This sequence originates from a woman in her forties with COVID-19, enrolled during active disease. Sequenced: peripheral blood. The CDR3 sequence: CASATGAANEKLFF. The CDR3 DNA is TGTGCCAGCGCCACAGGGGCAGCTAATGAAAAACTGTTTTTT.